This entry lists 19 T cell receptor beta chains sequenced from one sample in a study of cytomegalovirus exposure and HLA in healthy donors. The PCR was carried out with 60 Vbeta primers and 13 Jbeta primers. Profiled with immunoSEQ multiplex PCR; TCRdb holds only in-frame clones, not every one. The data show under 200,000 clones, over 9.5% seen once. The sample taken for sequencing was PBMCs. The origin of the receptors is a man over 45 in good health and CMV-seropositive.

The J gene is TRBJ1-2, the V gene TRBV7-9; TRBD1 matches at 7 bases. The J segment lost 6 bases and the V segment lost 5 bases, leaving 3 bases of the junction unmatched. The CDR3 consists of 12 residues. Per germline, CDR1 SEHNR and CDR2 FQNEAQ (reference sequence). CDR3 in DNA: TGTGCCAGCAGCGCCACAGGGGATGGCTACACCTTC. Translating it yields CASSATGDGYTF.

A few counts support this clone. This chain connects TRBV5-6 to TRBJ1-4; D is uncertain. The CDR3 extends over 14 amino acids. Trimming took off 2 bases at V and 4 bases at J, with 9 bases between the two ends. Germline values: CDR1 SGHDT, CDR2 YYEEEE. CDR3 sequence: CASSFFGVNEKLFF. The CDR3 DNA reads as TGTGCCAGCAGCTTTTTCGGTGTTAATGAAAAACTGTTTTTT.

CDR3 DNA sequence: TGTGCCAGCAGCTTAGCGTTATCTAGCGCTCCCTACGAGCAGTACTTC. This codes for CASSLALSSAPYEQYF. The chain carries TRBV7-2 and TRBJ2-7; D is possibly TRBD2 (6 bases). Trimming removed 0 bases from V and 2 bases from J, with 14 bases in between. Germline CDR1 SGHTA, CDR2 FQGNSA. This CDR3 is 16 amino acids long.

The rearrangement joins TRBV2 to TRBJ2-1, with D perhaps TRBD1 (5 bases). The CDR3 is 14 residues long. The germline gives CDR1 SNHLY, CDR2 FYNNEI. Trimming shortened V by 5 bases and J by 0 bases, and 8 bases separated the two germline ends. CDR3: CASSFQGSYNEQFF. CDR3 DNA: TGTGCCAGCAGTTTTCAGGGCTCCTACAATGAGCAGTTCTTC.

The sample holds a few counts of this clone. V gene TRBV5-6 combines with J gene TRBJ2-7, with D perhaps matching TRBD1 (6 bases). From germline, CDR1 is SGHDT and CDR2 YYEEEE. CDR3 length: 15 residues. Trimming removed 9 bases from V and 5 bases from J, with 24 bases in between. The CDR3 is CANMHFYQGSNEQYV. CDR3 in DNA: TGTGCCAACATGCATTTTTATCAGGGGTCCAACGAGCAGTACGTC.

The chain joins TRBV14 to TRBJ1-3; D not certain. The CDR3 is made up of 17 amino acids. Trimming took 3 bases from V and 0 from J, leaving 15 bases between them. The germline CDR1 and CDR2 sequences are SGHDN and FVKESK. CDR3 region: CASSHPGNLYSGNTIYF. The CDR3 bases are TGTGCCAGCAGCCACCCCGGGAATCTTTACTCTGGAAACACCATATATTTT. Filled out from reference TRBV14 and TRBJ1-3, the complete variable domain reads EAGVTQFPSHSVIEKGQTVTLRCDPISGHDNLYWYRRVMGKEIKFLLHFVKESKQDESGMPNNRFLAERTGGTYSTLKVQPAELEDSGVYFCASSHPGNLYSGNTIYFGEGSWLTVV.

This chain uses TRBV6-5 with TRBJ1-1; D not certain. The CDR3 sequence is 14 residues long. V shed 6 bases and J shed 2 bases, with 13 bases lying between them. Germline assignment: CDR1 MNHEY and CDR2 SVGAGI. In nucleotides, the CDR3 is TGTGCCAGCAGGGGAGGAGGACTTAACACTGAAGCTTTCTTT. It yields the protein CASRGGGLNTEAFF.

About this clone itself: The identical CDR3 is also encoded by other nucleotide sequences in the sample. V and J are TRBV19 and TRBJ1-1, with TRBD1 as a possible D gene (6 bases). CDR1 and CDR2 (germline): LNHDA, SQIVND (reference sequence). This CDR3 contains 15 residues. V lost 7 bases and J 4 bases, leaving 19 bases between the germline ends. Here the CDR3 reads CASTLLGLGGTEAFF. The CDR3 bases are TGTGCCAGTACTCTTCTCGGGCTAGGGGGCACTGAAGCTTTCTTT.

The chain employs TRBV20-1 and TRBJ2-5, with D tentatively TRBD1 (5 bases). V lost 8 bases, J lost 7 bases, and 14 bases lay in between. The CDR3 is 11 residues long. CDR1 and CDR2 from the germline V gene are DFQATT and SNEGSKA (reference sequence). CDR3 in DNA: TGCAGTAGGACATCCTCGGGGACCCAGTACTTC. Its translation is CSRTSSGTQYF.

The V gene is TRBV6-5, the J gene TRBJ2-7; TRBD1 is a possible D gene (5 bases). Deletions cut 0 bases from V and 3 bases from J, with 9 bases between. The CDR3 extends over 14 amino acids. Germline V gene data show CDR1 as MNHEY and CDR2 as SVGAGI. The CDR3 region is CASSYSAGNYEQYF. The CDR3 DNA is TGTGCCAGCAGTTACTCGGCAGGGAACTACGAGCAGTACTTC.

The chain is built from TRBV11-2 and TRBJ2-2, with D tentatively TRBD1 (6 bases). V was cut by 5 bases and J by 5 bases, with 12 bases left in between. This CDR3 is built from 14 residues. Germline loops: CDR1 SGHAT, CDR2 FQNNGV. The CDR3 region is CASSMTGRTGELFF. The CDR3 DNA sequence: TGTGCCAGCAGCATGACAGGACGAACCGGGGAGCTGTTTTTT.

This chain uses TRBV27 with TRBJ2-3; tentatively, D is TRBD2 (6 bases). In germline, CDR1 is MNHEY, CDR2 SMNVEV (reference sequence). Trimming took 5 bases from V and 6 from J, leaving 15 bases between them. CDR3 length: 14 residues. CDR3 sequence reads: CASSAGQGWDTQYF. The CDR3 DNA reads as TGTGCCAGCAGTGCGGGGCAGGGTTGGGATACGCAGTATTTT.

In the case of this clone: A read error may produce the germline difference seen at one junction end. The CDR3: CASSPRRYSEQFF. The CDR3 DNA reads as TGTGCCAGTAGTCCCCGTCGATACAGTGAGCAGTTCTTC. The J gene is TRBJ2-1, the V gene TRBV19; D gene uncertain. The CDR3 contains 13 residues. Germline loops: CDR1 LNHDA, CDR2 SQIVND (reference sequence).

J is TRBJ2-5 and V is TRBV6-1; 15 bases fit TRBD2. The V gene's germline CDR1 is MNHNS and CDR2 SASEGT. This CDR3 contains 15 residues. Trimming removed 10 bases from V and 5 bases from J; junction bases left unmatched: 8. CDR3 region: CAIGLAGGLLETQYF. The CDR3 nucleotides read TGTGCCATCGGACTAGCGGGGGGGCTGTTGGAGACCCAGTACTTC.

The table lists this clone with a few counts. The chain recombines TRBV20-1 with TRBJ2-3; the D is unclear. This CDR3 has 11 residues. CDR1 and CDR2 (germline): DFQATT, SNEGSKA (reference sequence). The germline V and J ends were trimmed by 6 bases and 6 bases, with 10 bases remaining between them. As DNA, the CDR3 is TGCAGTGCCCACTTTTCGGATACGCAGTATTTT. As protein: CSAHFSDTQYF.

The chain joins TRBV19 to TRBJ1-6; no clear D. Trimming pared 0 bases from V and 0 bases from J, leaving 3 bases between. CDR1 is LNHDA and CDR2 is SQIVND in the germline V gene (reference sequence). This CDR3 comprises 15 residues. CDR3 coding DNA: TGTGCCAGTAGTATAGACAGCTCCTATAATTCACCCCTCCACTTT. Encoded protein: CASSIDSSYNSPLHF.

The sample holds a few counts of this clone. V gene TRBV5-8 combines with J gene TRBJ2-3; TRBD1 aligns across 10 bases. Germline values: CDR1 SGHTS, CDR2 YDEGEE. The CDR3 extends over 14 amino acids. J was trimmed by 4 bases and V by 4 bases; bases with no gene match: 3. The DNA of the CDR3 is TGTGCCAGCAGCACGGGACAGGGGTCAGATACGCAGTATTTT. It yields the protein CASSTGQGSDTQYF.

This clone occurred a few times. The chain has TRBV27 and TRBJ2-7, with D possibly being TRBD2 (5 bases). The CDR3 runs to 15 residues. Trimming removed 0 bases at V and 1 base at J, with 10 bases between. CDR1 is MNHEY, CDR2 SMNVEV, per germline (reference sequence). The CDR3 loop is CASSLSIRGSYEQYF. The CDR3, as DNA: TGTGCCAGCAGTTTATCGATAAGAGGGTCCTACGAGCAGTACTTC.

This clone was detected a few times. The chain is built from TRBV7-3 and TRBJ2-3, with D perhaps TRBD2 (6 bases). V was shortened by 3 bases and J by 6 bases, with 16 bases between the two germline ends. Germline V gene sequence: CDR1 SGHTA, CDR2 FQGTGA. The CDR3 runs 15 residues. The CDR3 here is CASSLEGLAQDTQYF. CDR3 DNA sequence: TGTGCCAGCAGCTTGGAGGGGTTGGCACAGGATACGCAGTATTTT.